This record looks at one TCR beta chain sequence and its context. This record belongs to a study of regulatory T cells in long-lasting Graves disease. Germline loops: CDR1 LNHNV, CDR2 YYDKDF (reference sequence). The CDR3 sequence is 14 residues long. The V end was cut by 5 bases, the J end by 8 bases, with 13 bases between. Sample time point: persistent/refractory GD, antithyroid drugs over 5 years with positive TRAb. Extracted RNA from PBMCs served as the source of the TCR library. CDR3-region Arm-PCR and iRepertoire HTBI primers produced the TCR beta libraries. One entry per CDR3 protein, called by TCRdb with MiXCR from the multiplex PCR reads. Seen here are about 470,000 distinct CDR3 sequences, about a fifth observed once, and the top ten hold about 6.6%.

This rearrangement joins TRBV15 to TRBJ1-6; no clear D gene. The clonotype comes from a female donor with Graves disease. The sequencing here drew on peripheral blood mononuclear cells (PBMCs), taken when the disease was refractory, from a patient treated with antithyroid drugs. This chain's CDR3 is CATSPKSLHSPLHF. In DNA form, the CDR3 reads TGTGCCACCAGCCCTAAGTCCCTTCATTCACCCCTCCACTTT.